A selection of T cell receptor beta chains follows, all from one sample in a study of blood T cell repertoires in COVID-19. Sequenced by immunoSEQ multiplex PCR; TCRdb stores in-frame clones only, minus some. This sample yields about 280,000 clones, of which 90% are seen a single time; 4.1% belongs to the top ten. The sequenced sample was PBMCs or T cells enriched from blood (not recorded which). These receptor sequences come from a woman aged 30 to 39 with acute COVID-19. Each CDR3 is given with its conserved first and last residue. The D gene is left open where the match is weak. Not every row has a clone size; where given, it reads once, few, many or a size class.

J gene,clone size,V gene,D gene,CDR3 protein,CDR3 DNA
TRBJ2-1,NA,TRBV7-2,NA,CARTPYGGTYNEQFF,TGTGCCAGAACACCGTACGGCGGAACCTACAATGAGCAGTTCTTC
TRBJ2-1,NA,TRBV30,NA,CAFEGEYSYNEQFF,TGTGCCTTCGAGGGGGAGTACTCCTACAATGAGCAGTTCTTC
TRBJ2-3,NA,TRBV11-3,TRBD1,CASSSGGQGRERDTQYF,TGTGCCAGCAGCTCGGGGGGACAGGGGCGCGAGAGAGATACGCAGTATTTT
TRBJ2-7,NA,TRBV30,NA,CAWMAAGYEQYF,TGTGCCTGGATGGCGGCGGGGTACGAGCAGTACTTC
TRBJ1-1,NA,TRBV7-9,TRBD1,CASSPGTDAEAFF,TGTGCCAGCAGTCCTGGGACAGACGCTGAAGCTTTCTTT
TRBJ1-4,NA,TRBV6-2/TRBV6-3,NA,CASSSAGGAEEKLFF,TGTGCCAGCAGTTCCGCGGGGGGAGCAGAGGAAAAACTGTTTTTT
TRBJ2-7,once,TRBV29-1,NA,CSVEVRPRGEQYF,TGCAGCGTTGAAGTGCGCCCTAGGGGCGAGCAGTACTTC
TRBJ2-3,NA,TRBV3-1/TRBV3-2,TRBD2,CASSLSRTSGRTDTQYF,TGTGCCAGCAGCCTATCCCGGACTAGCGGGCGTACAGATACGCAGTATTTT
TRBJ1-6,NA,TRBV18,TRBD1,CASSPTDRGRNSPLHF,TGTGCCAGCTCACCAACGGACAGGGGGCGGAATTCACCCCTCCACTTT
TRBJ2-7,NA,TRBV19,TRBD1,CASSMGQGDYEQYF,TGTGCCAGTAGTATGGGACAGGGGGACTACGAGCAGTACTTC
TRBJ2-2,NA,TRBV6-5,TRBD1,CASSQTGAKVFF,TGTGCCAGCAGCCAGACAGGGGCCAAAGTGTTTTTT
TRBJ2-1,NA,TRBV6-5,TRBD2,CASSRTSGSIHEQFF,TGTGCCAGCAGTAGGACTAGCGGGAGTATCCATGAGCAGTTCTTC
TRBJ2-7,NA,TRBV27,TRBD2,CASTSGPTYEQYF,TGTGCCAGTACTAGCGGGCCCACCTACGAGCAGTACTTC
TRBJ1-1,NA,TRBV6-5,NA,CASSWVPPGTEAFF,TGTGCCAGCAGTTGGGTCCCCCCGGGCACTGAAGCTTTCTTT
TRBJ1-6,NA,TRBV11-1,NA,CASSGQYNSPLHF,TGTGCCAGCAGCGGACAGTATAATTCACCCCTCCACTTT
TRBJ2-7,NA,TRBV14,NA,CASSPRGGNEQYF,TGTGCCAGCAGCCCCCGGGGCGGGAACGAGCAGTACTTC